This T cell receptor beta chain came from a study of CD8 T cells in ankylosing spondylitis. In making TCR beta libraries, quantitative 5'-RACE with molecular barcodes was used. TCRdb re-analysed the 5' RACE reads in MiXCR, keeping a single row per CDR3 protein. Found here are hundreds of thousands of distinct CDR3 sequences, roughly 15% of them singletons; the top ten hold approximately 1%. With regard to this clonotype: The antigen is undetermined.

The J segment lost 2 bases and the V segment lost 4 bases, leaving 8 bases of the junction unmatched. The CDR3 totals 15 residues. Germline V CDR1 and CDR2: DFQATT, SNEGSKA (reference sequence). Study-wide results and caveats: Past studies reported some motif variants in reactive arthritis synovial fluid and blood. Disease-linked clones were found to be CD8+ and relatively rare in peripheral blood. Matched ankylosing spondylitis synovial fluid reportedly showed significant enrichment of disease-linked clones. A TCR beta motif made of fewer than ten highly homologous variants seemed typical of ankylosing spondylitis blood.

Specimen: blood, either unsorted or a sorted T cell fraction (not recorded which). The rearrangement links TRBV20-1 to TRBJ1-5, with 7 bases that match TRBD1. The sequence derives from a male donor with ankylosing spondylitis. This CDR3 reads CSAINRGGGNQPQHF. CDR3 sequence (DNA): TGCAGTGCTATAAACAGGGGTGGTGGCAATCAGCCCCAGCATTTT.